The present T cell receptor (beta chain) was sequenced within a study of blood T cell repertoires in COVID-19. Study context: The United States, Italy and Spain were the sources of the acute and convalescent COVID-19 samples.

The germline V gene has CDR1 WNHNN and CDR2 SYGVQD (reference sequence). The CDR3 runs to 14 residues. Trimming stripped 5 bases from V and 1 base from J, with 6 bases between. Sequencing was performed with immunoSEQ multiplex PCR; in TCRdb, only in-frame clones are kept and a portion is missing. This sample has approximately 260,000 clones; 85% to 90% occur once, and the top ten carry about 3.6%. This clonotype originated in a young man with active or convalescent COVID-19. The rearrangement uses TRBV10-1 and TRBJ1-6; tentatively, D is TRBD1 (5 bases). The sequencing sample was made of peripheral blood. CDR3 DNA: TGCGCCAGCAGTCCAGGGTCCTATAATTCACCCCTCCACTTT. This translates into CASSPGSYNSPLHF.